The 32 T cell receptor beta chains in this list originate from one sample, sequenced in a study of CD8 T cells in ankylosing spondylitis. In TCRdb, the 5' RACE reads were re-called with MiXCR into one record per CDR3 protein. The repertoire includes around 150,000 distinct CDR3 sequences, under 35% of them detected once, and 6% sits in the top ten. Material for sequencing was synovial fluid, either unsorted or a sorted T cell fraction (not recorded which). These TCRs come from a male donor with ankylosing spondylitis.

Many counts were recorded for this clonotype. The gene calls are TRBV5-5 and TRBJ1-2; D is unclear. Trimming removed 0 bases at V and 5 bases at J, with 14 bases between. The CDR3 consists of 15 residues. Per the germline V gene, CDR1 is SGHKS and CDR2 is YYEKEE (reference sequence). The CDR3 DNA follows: TGTGCCAGCAGCTTGGAACACAGCGCTGGATATGGCTACACCTTC. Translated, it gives CASSLEHSAGYGYTF. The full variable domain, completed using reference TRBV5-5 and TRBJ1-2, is DAGVTQSPTHLIKTRGQQVTLRCSPISGHKSVSWYQQVLGQGPQFIFQYYEKEERGRGNFPDRFSARQFPNYSSELNVNALLLGDSALYLCASSLEHSAGYGYTFGSGTRLTVV.

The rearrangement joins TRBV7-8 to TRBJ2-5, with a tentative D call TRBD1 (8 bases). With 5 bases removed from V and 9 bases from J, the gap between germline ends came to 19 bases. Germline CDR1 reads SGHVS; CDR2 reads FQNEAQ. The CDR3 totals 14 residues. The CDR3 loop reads CASSLGQGGGAQYF. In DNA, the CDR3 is TGTGCCAGCAGCCTCGGACAGGGAGGGGGGGCCCAGTACTTC.

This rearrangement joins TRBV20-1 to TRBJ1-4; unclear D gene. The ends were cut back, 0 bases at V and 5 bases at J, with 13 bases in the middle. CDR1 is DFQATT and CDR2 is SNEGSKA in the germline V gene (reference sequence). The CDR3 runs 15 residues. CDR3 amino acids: CSAREARQSNEKLFF. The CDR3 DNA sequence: TGCAGTGCTAGAGAAGCGAGGCAGTCGAATGAAAAACTGTTTTTT.

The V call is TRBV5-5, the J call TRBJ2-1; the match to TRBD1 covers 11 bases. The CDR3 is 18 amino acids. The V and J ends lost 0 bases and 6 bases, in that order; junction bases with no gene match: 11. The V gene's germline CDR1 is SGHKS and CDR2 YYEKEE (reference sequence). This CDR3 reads CASSLEWLRTGGSNEQFF. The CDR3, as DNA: TGTGCCAGCAGCTTGGAGTGGTTAAGGACAGGGGGCTCCAATGAGCAGTTCTTC.

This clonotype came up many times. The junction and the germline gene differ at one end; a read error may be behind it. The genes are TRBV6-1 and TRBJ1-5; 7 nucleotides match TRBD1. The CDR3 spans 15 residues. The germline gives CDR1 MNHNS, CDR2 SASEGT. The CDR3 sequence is CASREGQASNQPQHF. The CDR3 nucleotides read TGTGCCAGCAGGGAAGGACAGGCCTCCAATCAGCCCCAGCATTTT.

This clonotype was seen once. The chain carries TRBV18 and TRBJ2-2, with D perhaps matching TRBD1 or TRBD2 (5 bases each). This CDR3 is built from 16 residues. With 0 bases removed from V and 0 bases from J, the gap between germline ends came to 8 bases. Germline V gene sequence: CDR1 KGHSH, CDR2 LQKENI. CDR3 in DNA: TGTGCCAGCTCACCACCGGTGGGGGCGAACACCGGGGAGCTGTTTTTT. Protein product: CASSPPVGANTGELFF.

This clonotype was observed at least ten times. The CDR3 is CASSLRSTSTDTQYF. CDR3 DNA sequence: TGTGCCAGCAGCCTTCGGTCAACTAGCACAGATACGCAGTATTTT. The chain carries TRBV7-2 and TRBJ2-3, with D uncertain. This CDR3 comprises 15 residues. Germline values: CDR1 SGHTA, CDR2 FQGNSA. V was cut by 5 bases and J by 0 bases, with 12 bases left in between.

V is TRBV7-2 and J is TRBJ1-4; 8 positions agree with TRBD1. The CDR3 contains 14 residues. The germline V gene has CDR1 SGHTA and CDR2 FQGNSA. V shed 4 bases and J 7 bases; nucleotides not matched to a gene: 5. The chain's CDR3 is CASSSRGPGEKLFF. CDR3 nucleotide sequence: TGTGCCAGCAGCTCCAGGGGGCCAGGTGAAAAACTGTTTTTT.

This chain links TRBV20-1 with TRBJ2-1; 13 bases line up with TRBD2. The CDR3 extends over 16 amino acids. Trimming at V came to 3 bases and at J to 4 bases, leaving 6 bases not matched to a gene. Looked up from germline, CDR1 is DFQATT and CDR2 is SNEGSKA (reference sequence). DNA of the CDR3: TGCAGTGCTAGGGAACTAGCGGGAGGGCGGTACAATGAGCAGTTCTTC. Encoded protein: CSARELAGGRYNEQFF.

CDR3 bases: TGCAGTGCTACGTTAGCGGGAGCCTCCTACGAGCAGTACTTC. It yields the protein CSATLAGASYEQYF. The chain carries TRBV20-1 and TRBJ2-7, with 9 bases lining up with TRBD2. Germline CDR1 DFQATT, CDR2 SNEGSKA (reference sequence). Trimming removed 4 bases from V and 0 bases from J; junction bases left unmatched: 4. This CDR3 is built from 14 residues.

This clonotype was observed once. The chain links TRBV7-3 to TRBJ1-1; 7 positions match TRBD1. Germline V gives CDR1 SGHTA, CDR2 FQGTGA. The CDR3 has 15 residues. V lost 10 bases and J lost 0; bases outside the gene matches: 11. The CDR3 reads CATITGVNMNTEAFF. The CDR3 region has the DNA TGTGCCACCATAACAGGGGTGAACATGAACACTGAAGCTTTCTTT.

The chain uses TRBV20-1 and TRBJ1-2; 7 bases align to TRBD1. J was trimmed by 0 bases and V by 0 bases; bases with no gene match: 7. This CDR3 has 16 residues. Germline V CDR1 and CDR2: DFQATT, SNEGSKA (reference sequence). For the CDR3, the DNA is TGCAGTGCTAGAGATTCAGACAGGGAAGCTAACTATGGCTACACCTTC. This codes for CSARDSDREANYGYTF.

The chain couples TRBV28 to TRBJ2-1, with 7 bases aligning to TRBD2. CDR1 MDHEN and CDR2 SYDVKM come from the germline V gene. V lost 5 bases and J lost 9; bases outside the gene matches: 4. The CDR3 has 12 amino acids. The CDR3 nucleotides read TGTGCCAGCAGTCAACCGGGAGGTGAGCAGTTCTTC. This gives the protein CASSQPGGEQFF.

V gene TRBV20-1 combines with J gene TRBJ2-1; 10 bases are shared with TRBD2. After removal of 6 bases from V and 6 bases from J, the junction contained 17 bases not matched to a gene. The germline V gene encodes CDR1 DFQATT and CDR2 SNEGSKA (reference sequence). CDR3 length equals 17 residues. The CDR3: CSARHSSGGYPPNEQFF. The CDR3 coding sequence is TGCAGTGCCAGACACTCTAGCGGGGGCTATCCTCCCAATGAGCAGTTCTTC.

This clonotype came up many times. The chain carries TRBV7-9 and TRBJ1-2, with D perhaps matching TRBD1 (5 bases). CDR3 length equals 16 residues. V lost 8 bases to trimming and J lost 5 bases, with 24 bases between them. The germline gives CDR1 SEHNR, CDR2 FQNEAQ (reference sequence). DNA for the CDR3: TGTGCCAGCCGCCTGATGGGGGTTGGCCCACTATATGGCTACACCTTC. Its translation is CASRLMGVGPLYGYTF.

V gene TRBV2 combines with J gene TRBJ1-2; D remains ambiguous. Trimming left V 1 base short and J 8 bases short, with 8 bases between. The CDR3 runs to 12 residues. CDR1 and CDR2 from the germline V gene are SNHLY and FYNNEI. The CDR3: CASSEGGPGYTF. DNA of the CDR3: TGTGCCAGCAGTGAAGGAGGGCCCGGCTACACCTTC.

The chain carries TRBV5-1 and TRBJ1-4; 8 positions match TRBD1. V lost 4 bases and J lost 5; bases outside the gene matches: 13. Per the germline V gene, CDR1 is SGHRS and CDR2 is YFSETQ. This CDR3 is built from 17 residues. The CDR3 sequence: CASSPQGAGGPNEKLFF. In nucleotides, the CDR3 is TGCGCCAGCAGCCCGCAGGGGGCTGGGGGTCCCAATGAAAAACTGTTTTTT.

Written as DNA, the CDR3 is TGCGCCAGCAGCCGGGCTGGGGGTAGGACAGGGTTCAATGAGCAGTTCTTC. Protein: CASSRAGGRTGFNEQFF. The chain carries TRBV4-1 and TRBJ2-1, with TRBD1 matching 8 bases. Germline assignment: CDR1 MGHRA and CDR2 YSYEKL. J gave up 6 bases and V 4 bases, and 14 bases lay outside the gene matches. This CDR3 comprises 17 residues.

The CDR3 is CASVFGSSQFF. As DNA, the CDR3 is TGTGCCAGCGTATTCGGGTCTAGTCAGTTCTTC. The V gene is TRBV12-3 or TRBV12-4, the J gene TRBJ2-1, with D unclear. CDR3 length: 11 residues. V gave up 8 bases and J gave up 13 bases, with 15 bases separating them.

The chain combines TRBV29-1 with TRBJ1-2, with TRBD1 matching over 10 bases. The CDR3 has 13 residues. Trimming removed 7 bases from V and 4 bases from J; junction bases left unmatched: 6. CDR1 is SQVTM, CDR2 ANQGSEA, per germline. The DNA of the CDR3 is TGCAGCGCCCCGACAGGGGGCGGCTATGGCTACACCTTC. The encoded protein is CSAPTGGGYGYTF.

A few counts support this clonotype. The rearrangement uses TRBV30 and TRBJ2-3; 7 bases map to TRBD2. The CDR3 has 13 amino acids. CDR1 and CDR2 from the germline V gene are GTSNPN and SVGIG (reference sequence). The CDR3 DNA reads TGTGCATACGGGACTATTAGCACAGATACGCAGTATTTT. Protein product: CAYGTISTDTQYF.

This CDR3 reads CASTPPTDTQYF. CDR3 nucleotides: TGTGCCAGCACTCCACCCACAGATACGCAGTATTTT. This chain connects TRBV12-3 or TRBV12-4 to TRBJ2-3; unclear D gene. Trimming removed 7 bases from V and 2 bases from J, with 7 bases in between. The CDR3 length is 12 residues.

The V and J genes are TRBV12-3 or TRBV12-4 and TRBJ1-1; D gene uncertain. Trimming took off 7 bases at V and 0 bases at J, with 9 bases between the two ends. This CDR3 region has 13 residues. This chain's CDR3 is CASMAKMNTEAFF. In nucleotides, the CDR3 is TGTGCCAGCATGGCGAAGATGAACACTGAAGCTTTCTTT.

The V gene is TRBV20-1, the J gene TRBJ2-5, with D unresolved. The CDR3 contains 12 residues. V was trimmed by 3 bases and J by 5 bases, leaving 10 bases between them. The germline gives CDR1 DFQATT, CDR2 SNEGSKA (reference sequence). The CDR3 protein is CSASQDVETQYF. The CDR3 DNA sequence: TGCAGTGCTAGTCAGGACGTGGAGACCCAGTACTTC.

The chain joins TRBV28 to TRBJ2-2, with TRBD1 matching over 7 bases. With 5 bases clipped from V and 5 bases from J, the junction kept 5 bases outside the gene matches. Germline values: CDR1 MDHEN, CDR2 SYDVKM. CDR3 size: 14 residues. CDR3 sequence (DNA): TGTGCCAGCAGTCGACAGGGCGGAACCGGGGAGCTGTTTTTT. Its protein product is CASSRQGGTGELFF.

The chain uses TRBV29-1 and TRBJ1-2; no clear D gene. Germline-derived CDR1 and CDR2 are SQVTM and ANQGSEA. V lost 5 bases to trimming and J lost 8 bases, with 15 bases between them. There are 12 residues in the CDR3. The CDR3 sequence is CSVYDPTGGYTF. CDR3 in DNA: TGCAGCGTTTACGACCCGACCGGAGGCTACACCTTC.

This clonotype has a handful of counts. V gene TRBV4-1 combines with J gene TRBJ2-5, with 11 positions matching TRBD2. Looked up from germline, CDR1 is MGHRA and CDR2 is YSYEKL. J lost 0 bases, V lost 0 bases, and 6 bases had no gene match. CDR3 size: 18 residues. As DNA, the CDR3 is TGCGCCAGCAGCCAAGAGGAGACTAGCGGGGCCTACCAAGAGACCCAGTACTTC. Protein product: CASSQEETSGAYQETQYF.

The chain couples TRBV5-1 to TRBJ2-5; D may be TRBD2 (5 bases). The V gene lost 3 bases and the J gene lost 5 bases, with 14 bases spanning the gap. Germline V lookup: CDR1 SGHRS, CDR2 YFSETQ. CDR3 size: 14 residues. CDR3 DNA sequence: TGCGCCAGCAGCTCGGACTCGCTAGTGGAGACCCAGTACTTC. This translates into CASSSDSLVETQYF.

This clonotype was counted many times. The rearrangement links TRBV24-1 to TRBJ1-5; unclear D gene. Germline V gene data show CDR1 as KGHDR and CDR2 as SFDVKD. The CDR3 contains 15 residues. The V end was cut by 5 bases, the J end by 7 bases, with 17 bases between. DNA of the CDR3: TGTGCCACCAGTGCCAGTTGGGGATCGGAACAGCCCCAGCATTTT. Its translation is CATSASWGSEQPQHF.

The CDR3 bases are TGTGCCAGCAGACAGACCAGCGGGGCATTCAATGAGCAGTTCTTC. Its protein product is CASRQTSGAFNEQFF. The rearrangement uses TRBV28 and TRBJ2-1; 7 bases match TRBD2. The CDR3 covers 15 residues. Germline V lookup: CDR1 MDHEN, CDR2 SYDVKM. The ends lost 6 bases at V and 6 bases at J; junction bases unmatched: 11. The full variable domain, its missing parts supplied by reference TRBV28 and TRBJ2-1, is DVKVTQSSRYLVKRTGEKVFLECVQDMDHENMFWYRQDPGLGLRLIYFSYDVKMKEKGDIPEGYSVSREKKERFSLILESASTNQTSMYLCASRQTSGAFNEQFFGPGTRLTVL.

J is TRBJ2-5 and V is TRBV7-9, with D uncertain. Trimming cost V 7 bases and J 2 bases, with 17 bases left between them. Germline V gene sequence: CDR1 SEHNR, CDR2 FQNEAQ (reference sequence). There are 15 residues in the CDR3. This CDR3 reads CASMVGRTPQETQYF. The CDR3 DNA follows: TGTGCCAGCATGGTGGGAAGAACTCCACAAGAGACCCAGTACTTC.

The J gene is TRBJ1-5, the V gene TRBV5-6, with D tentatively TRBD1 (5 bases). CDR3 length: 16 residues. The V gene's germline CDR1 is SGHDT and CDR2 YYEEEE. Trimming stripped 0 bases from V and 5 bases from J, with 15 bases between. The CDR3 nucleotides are TGTGCCAGCAGCTTGGGGGGGAGGGGTATTGATCAGCCCCAGCATTTT. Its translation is CASSLGGRGIDQPQHF.